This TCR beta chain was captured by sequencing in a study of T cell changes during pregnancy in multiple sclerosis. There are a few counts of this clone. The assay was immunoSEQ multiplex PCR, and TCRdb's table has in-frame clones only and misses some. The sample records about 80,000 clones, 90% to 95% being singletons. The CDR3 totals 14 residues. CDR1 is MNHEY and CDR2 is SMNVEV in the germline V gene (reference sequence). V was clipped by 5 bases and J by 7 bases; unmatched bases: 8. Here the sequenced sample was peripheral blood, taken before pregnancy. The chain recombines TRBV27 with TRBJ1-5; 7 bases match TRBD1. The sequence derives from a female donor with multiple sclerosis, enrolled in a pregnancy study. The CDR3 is CASSPNRGHQPQHF. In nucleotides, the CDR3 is TGTGCCAGCAGTCCTAATAGGGGGCACCAGCCCCAGCATTTT.